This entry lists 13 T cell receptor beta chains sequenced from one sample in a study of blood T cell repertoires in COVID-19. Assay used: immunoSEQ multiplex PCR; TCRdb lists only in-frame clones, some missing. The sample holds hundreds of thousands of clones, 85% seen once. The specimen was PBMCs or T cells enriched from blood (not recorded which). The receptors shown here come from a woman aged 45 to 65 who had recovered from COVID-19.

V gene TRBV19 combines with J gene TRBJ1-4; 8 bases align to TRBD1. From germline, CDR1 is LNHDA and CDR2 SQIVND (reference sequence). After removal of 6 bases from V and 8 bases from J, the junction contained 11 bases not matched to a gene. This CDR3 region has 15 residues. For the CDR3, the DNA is TGTGCCAGTAGCCCGACAGGGGCGAGGGGGGAAAAACTGTTTTTT. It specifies CASSPTGARGEKLFF.

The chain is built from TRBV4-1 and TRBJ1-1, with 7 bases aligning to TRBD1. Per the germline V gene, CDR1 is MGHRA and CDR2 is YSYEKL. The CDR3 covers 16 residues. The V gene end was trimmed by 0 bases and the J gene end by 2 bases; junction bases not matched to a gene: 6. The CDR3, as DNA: TGCGCCAGCAGCCAAGATCGTCAGGGGGGAAACACTGAAGCTTTCTTT. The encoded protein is CASSQDRQGGNTEAFF.

This CDR3 is CASSRQQGASGELFF. CDR3 nucleotides: TGTGCCAGCAGCCGCCAACAGGGGGCTAGCGGGGAGCTGTTTTTT. V is TRBV3-1 (or the pseudogene TRBV3-2) and J is TRBJ2-2, with 9 bases fitting TRBD1. Per the germline V gene, CDR1 is LGHDT and CDR2 is YNNKEL (reference sequence). There are 15 residues in the CDR3. Trimming removed 4 bases from V and 7 bases from J; junction bases left unmatched: 7.

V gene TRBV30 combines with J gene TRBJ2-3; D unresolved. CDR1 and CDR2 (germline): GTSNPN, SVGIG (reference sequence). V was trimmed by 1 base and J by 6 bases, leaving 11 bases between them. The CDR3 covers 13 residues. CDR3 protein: CAWSGNELDTQYF. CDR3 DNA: TGTGCCTGGAGTGGCAACGAGTTGGATACGCAGTATTTT.

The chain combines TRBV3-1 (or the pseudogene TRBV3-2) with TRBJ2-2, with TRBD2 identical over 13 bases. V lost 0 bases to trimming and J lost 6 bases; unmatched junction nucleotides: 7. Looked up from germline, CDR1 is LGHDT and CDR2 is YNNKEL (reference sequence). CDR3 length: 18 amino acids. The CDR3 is CASSQERGLAGRAGELFF. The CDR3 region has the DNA TGTGCCAGCAGCCAAGAGAGGGGACTAGCGGGAAGGGCCGGGGAGCTGTTTTTT.

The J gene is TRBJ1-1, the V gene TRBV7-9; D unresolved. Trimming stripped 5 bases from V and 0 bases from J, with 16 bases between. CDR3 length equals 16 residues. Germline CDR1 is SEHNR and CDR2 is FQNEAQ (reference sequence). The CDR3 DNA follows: TGTGCCAGCAGCACCCTCGGCGGCGTTATGAACACTGAAGCTTTCTTT. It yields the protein CASSTLGGVMNTEAFF.

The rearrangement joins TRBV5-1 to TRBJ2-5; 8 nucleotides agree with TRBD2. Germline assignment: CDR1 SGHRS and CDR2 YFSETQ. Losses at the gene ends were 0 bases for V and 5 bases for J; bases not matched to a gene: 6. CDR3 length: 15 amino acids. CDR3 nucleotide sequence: TGCGCCAGCAGCTTGGATGGGACTAGGGGGGAGACCCAGTACTTC. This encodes CASSLDGTRGETQYF.

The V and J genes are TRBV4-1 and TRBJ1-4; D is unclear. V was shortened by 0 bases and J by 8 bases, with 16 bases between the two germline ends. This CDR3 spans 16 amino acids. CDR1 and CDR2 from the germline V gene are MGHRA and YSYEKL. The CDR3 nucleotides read TGCGCCAGCAGCCAAGATTCGTACACCCTGCAAGAAAAACTGTTTTTT. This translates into CASSQDSYTLQEKLFF.

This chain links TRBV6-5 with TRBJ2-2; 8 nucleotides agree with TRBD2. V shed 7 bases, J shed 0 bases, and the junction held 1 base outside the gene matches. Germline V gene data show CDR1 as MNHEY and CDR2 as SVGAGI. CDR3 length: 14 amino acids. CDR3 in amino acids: CASKTSANTGELFF. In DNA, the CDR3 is TGTGCCAGCAAGACTAGCGCGAACACCGGGGAGCTGTTTTTT.

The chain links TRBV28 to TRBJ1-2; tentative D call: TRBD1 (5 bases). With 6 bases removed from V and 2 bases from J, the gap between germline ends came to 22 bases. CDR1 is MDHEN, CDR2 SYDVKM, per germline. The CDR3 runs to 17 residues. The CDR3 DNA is TGTGCCAGCAGCCTCGCCGGGACTTTTGTTGGGAACTATGGCTACACCTTC. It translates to CASSLAGTFVGNYGYTF.

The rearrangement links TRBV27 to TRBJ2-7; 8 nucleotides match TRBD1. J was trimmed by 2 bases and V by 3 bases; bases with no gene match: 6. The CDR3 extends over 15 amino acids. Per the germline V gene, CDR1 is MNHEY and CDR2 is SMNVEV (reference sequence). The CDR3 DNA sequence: TGTGCCAGCAGTTTCTCCAGGGGGCCAACCTACGAGCAGTACTTC. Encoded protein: CASSFSRGPTYEQYF.

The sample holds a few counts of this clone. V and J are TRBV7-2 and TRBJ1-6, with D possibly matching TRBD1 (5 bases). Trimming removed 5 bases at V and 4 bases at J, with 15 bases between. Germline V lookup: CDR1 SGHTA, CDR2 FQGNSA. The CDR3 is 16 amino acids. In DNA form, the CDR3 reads TGTGCCAGCAGCCTTCAACCCCCAGGGTATAATTCACCCCTCCACTTT. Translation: CASSLQPPGYNSPLHF.

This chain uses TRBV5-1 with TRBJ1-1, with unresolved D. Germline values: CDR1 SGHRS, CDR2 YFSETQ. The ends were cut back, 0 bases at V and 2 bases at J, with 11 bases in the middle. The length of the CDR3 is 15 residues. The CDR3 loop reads CASSLDHGSNTEAFF. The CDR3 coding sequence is TGCGCCAGCAGCTTGGATCACGGGTCCAACACTGAAGCTTTCTTT. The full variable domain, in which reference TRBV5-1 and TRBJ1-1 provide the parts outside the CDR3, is KAGVTQTPRYLIKTRGQQVTLSCSPISGHRSVSWYQQTPGQGLQFLFEYFSETQRNKGNFPGRFSGRQFSNSRSEMNVSTLELGDSALYLCASSLDHGSNTEAFFGQGTRLTVV.